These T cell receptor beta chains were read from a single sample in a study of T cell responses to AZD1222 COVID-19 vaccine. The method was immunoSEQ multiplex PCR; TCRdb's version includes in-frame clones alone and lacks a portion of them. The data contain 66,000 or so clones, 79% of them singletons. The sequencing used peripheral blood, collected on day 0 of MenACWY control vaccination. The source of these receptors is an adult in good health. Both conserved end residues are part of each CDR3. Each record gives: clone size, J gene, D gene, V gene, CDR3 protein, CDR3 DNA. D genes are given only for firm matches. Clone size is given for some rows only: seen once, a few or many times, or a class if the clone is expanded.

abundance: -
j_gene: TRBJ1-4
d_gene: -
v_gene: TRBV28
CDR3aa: CASSFGRLNEKLFF
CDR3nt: TGTGCCAGCAGTTTTGGGAGGTTAAATGAAAAACTGTTTTTT

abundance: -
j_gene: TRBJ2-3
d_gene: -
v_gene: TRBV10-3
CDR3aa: CAIRAPGTLQGSDTQYF
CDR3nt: TGTGCCATCAGAGCCCCCGGGACACTCCAAGGCTCAGATACGCAGTATTTT

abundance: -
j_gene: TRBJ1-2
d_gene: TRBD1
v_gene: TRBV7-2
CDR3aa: CASSPRDRGLTNYGYTF
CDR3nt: TGTGCCAGCAGCCCCCGGGACAGGGGACTAACTAACTATGGCTACACCTTC

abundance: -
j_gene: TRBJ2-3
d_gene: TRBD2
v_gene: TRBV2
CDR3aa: CASGGLAGLTDTQYF
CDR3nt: TGTGCCAGTGGGGGACTAGCGGGACTCACAGATACGCAGTATTTT

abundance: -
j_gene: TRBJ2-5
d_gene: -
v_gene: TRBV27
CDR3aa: CASSRRGGAGETQYF
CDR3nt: TGTGCCAGCAGTAGGAGGGGGGGGGCCGGAGAGACCCAGTACTTC

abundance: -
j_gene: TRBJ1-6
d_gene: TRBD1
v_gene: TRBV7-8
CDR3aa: CASRLGQGYNSPLHF
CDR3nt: TGTGCCAGCAGATTGGGACAGGGTTATAATTCACCCCTCCACTTT

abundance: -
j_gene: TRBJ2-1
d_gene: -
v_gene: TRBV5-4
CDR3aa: CASSWGGLRRNNEQFF
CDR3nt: TGTGCCAGCAGCTGGGGGGGCTTACGACGAAACAATGAGCAGTTCTTC

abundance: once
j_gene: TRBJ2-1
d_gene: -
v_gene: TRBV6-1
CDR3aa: CASSEGSLVYNEQFF
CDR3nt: TGTGCCAGCAGTGAAGGGTCCCTAGTCTACAATGAGCAGTTCTTC

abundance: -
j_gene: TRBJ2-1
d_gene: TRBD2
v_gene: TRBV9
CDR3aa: CASSVSLAGPYGYNEQFF
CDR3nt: TGTGCCAGCAGCGTGTCACTAGCGGGGCCTTACGGCTACAATGAGCAGTTCTTC

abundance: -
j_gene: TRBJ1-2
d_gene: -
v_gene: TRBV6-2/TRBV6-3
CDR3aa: CASSPGQFDSYTF
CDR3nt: TGTGCCAGCAGTCCCGGACAGTTTGATAGCTACACCTTC

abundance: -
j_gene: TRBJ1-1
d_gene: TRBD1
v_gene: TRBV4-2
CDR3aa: CASSHDRGTEAFF
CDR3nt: TGTGCCAGCAGCCATGACAGGGGAACTGAAGCTTTCTTT

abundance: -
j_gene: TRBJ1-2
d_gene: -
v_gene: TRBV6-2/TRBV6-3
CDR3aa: CASSLGGGYTF
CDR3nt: TGTGCCAGCAGTTTGGGTGGCGGCTACACCTTC

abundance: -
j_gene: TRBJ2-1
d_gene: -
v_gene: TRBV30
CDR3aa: CAWSVLTGAWNEQFF
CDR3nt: TGTGCCTGGAGTGTACTGACGGGGGCATGGAATGAGCAGTTCTTC

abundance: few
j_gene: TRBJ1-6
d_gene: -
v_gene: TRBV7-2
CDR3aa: CASSPGLAERSPLHF
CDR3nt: TGTGCCAGCAGCCCCGGACTCGCGGAGAGGTCACCCCTCCACTTT

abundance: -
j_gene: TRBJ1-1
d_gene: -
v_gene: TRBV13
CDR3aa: CASRSTGSTEAFF
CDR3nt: TGTGCCAGCAGGTCTACAGGGAGCACTGAAGCTTTCTTT

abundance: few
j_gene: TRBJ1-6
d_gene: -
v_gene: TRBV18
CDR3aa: CASSPQGVPNSPLHF
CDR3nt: TGTGCCAGCTCACCCCAGGGAGTACCTAATTCACCCCTCCACTTT

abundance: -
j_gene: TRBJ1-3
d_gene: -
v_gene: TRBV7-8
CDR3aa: CASTLGTAIYF
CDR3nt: TGTGCCAGCACCCTCGGGACCGCCATATATTTT

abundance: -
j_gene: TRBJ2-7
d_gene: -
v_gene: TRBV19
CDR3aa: CASSLGIGEQYF
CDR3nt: TGTGCCAGTAGTTTAGGAATTGGGGAGCAGTACTTC

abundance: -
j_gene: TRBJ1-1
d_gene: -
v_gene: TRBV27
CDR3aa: CASSFGISATEAFF
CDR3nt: TGTGCCAGCAGTTTCGGGATATCGGCCACTGAAGCTTTCTTT

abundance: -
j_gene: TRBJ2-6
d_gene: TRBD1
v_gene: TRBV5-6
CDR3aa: CASSLWDRGPSGANVLTF
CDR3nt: TGTGCCAGCAGCCTCTGGGACAGGGGACCCTCTGGGGCCAACGTCCTGACTTTC

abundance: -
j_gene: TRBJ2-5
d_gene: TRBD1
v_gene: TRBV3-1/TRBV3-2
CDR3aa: CASSQVGGAKSETQYF
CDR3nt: TGTGCCAGCAGCCAAGTAGGGGGCGCAAAGTCAGAGACCCAGTACTTC

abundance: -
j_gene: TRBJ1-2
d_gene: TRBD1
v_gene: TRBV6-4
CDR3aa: CASRASRTGFNGYTF
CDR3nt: TGTGCCAGCAGGGCCTCCCGGACAGGGTTTAATGGCTACACCTTC

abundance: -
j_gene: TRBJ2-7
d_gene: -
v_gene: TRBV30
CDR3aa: CAWSVGGYEQYF
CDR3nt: TGTGCCTGGAGTGTTGGTGGCTACGAGCAGTACTTC

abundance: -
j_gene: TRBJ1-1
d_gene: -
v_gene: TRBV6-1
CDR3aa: CASSEASGEAFF
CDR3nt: TGTGCCAGCAGTGAAGCAAGTGGTGAAGCTTTCTTT

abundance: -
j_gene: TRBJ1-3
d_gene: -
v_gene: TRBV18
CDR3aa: CASSPGLTKSGNTIYF
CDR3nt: TGTGCCAGCTCACCAGGTCTTACTAAGTCTGGAAACACCATATATTTT

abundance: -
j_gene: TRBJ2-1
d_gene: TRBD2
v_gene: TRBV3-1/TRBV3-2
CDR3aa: CASSLGPQAGASEQFF
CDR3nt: TGTGCCAGCAGCCTCGGCCCGCAAGCGGGAGCTTCTGAGCAGTTCTTC

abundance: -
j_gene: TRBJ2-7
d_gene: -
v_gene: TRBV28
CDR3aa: CASWSTGSSYEQYF
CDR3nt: TGTGCCAGCTGGTCAACCGGGAGCTCCTACGAGCAGTACTTC

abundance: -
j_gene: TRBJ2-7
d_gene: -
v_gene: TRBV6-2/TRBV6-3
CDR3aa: CASTPRFGGDEQYF
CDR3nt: TGTGCCAGCACCCCCCGGTTTGGGGGCGACGAGCAGTACTTC

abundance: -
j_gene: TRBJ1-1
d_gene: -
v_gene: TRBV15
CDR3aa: CATSRAEWDRHTEAFF
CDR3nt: TGTGCCACCAGCAGGGCAGAATGGGACCGACACACTGAAGCTTTCTTT

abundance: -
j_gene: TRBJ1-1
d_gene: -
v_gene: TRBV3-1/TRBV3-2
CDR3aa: CASSRANTEAFF
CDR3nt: TGTGCCAGCAGCCGGGCGAACACTGAAGCTTTCTTT

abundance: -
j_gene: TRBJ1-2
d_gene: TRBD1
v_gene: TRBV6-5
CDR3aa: CASGSGTGHYGYTF
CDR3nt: TGTGCCAGCGGTTCCGGGACAGGGCACTATGGCTACACCTTC

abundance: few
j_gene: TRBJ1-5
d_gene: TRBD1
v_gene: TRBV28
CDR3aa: CASSGTERQDQPQHF
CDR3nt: TGTGCCAGCAGTGGGACAGAGCGCCAGGATCAGCCCCAGCATTTT

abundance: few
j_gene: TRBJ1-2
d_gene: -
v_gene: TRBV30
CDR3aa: CAWSVRATNYGYTF
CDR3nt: TGTGCCTGGAGTGTGAGGGCCACCAACTATGGCTACACCTTC

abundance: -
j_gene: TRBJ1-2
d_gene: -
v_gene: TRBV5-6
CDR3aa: CASSSYGGYTF
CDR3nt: TGTGCCAGCAGCTCCTACGGCGGCTACACCTTC

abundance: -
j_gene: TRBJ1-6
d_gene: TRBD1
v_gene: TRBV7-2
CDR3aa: CASSIGQGGSPLHF
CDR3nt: TGTGCCAGCAGCATAGGACAGGGTGGATCACCCCTCCACTTT